This T cell receptor beta chain is from a study of T cell responses to AZD1222 COVID-19 vaccine. Study as a whole: Second doses at about 4 or about 12 weeks were pooled.

In germline, CDR1 is SGHDT, CDR2 YYEEEE. This CDR3 contains 14 residues. V gave up 3 bases and J gave up 8 bases, with 17 bases separating them. In the case of this clone: Its specificity is not known.

TCRdb keeps only in-frame clones here, not all; method: immunoSEQ multiplex PCR. The sample holds more than 110,000 clones, around 93% seen once. Findings and caveats of the study: Vaccine-associated CD4 TCRs ranged over spike, dominating at 160-218 and 743-854.

V and J are TRBV5-6 and TRBJ1-2; tentative D call: TRBD1 (5 bases). The sequencing used peripheral blood, collected on day 0 of AZD1222 vaccination. The receptor was isolated from an adult in good health. CDR3 bases: TGTGCCAGCAGCTGGGGGGTGGAGTCAGGCGGCTACACCTTC. Residues: CASSWGVESGGYTF.